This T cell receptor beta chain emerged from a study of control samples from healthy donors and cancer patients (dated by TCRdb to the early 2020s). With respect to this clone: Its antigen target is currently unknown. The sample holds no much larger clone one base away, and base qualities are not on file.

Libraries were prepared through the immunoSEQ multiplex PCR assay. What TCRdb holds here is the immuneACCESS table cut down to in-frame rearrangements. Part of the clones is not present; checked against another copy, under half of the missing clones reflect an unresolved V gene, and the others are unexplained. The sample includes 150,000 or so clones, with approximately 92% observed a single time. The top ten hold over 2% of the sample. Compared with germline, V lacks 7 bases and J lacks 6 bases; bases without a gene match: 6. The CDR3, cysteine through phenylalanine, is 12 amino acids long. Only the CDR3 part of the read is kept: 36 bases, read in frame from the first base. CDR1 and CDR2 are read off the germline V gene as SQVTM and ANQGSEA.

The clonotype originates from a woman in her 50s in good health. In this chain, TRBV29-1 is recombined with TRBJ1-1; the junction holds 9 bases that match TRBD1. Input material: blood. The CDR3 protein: CSAGQGLSEAFF. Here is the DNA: TGCAGCGCAGGACAGGGGCTCTCTGAAGCTTTCTTT. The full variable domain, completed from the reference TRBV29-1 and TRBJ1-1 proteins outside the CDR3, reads SAVISQKPSRDICQRGTSLTIQCQVDSQVTMMFWYRQQPGQSLTLIATANQGSEATYESGFVIDKFPISRPNLTFSTLTVSNMSPEDSSIYLCSAGQGLSEAFFGQGTRLTVV.